One and the same sample provided the 11 T cell receptor beta chains below, sequenced in a study of T cells after yellow fever vaccination (dated by TCRdb to the late 2010s). What this sample's treatment or condition label stands for: live attenuated yellow fever vaccine strain. The library was generated by 5' RACE. This sample was sequenced with an Illumina NovaSeq 6000. Using fastp at Q25 and MiXCR, TCRdb reprocessed the public reads and kept productive beta chains. For every CDR3 protein sequence, its rows merge into one entry that carries the most common genes and DNA. This sample comprises 250,000 to 350,000 distinct CDR3 sequences, about 4.5% of them detected only once. The ten biggest clones cover just under 20% of the sample. The sample consisted of PBMCs, taken 15 days after the yellow fever booster vaccination. All receptors derive from a man younger than 35 who received the YFV17D yellow fever vaccine.

This clonotype appeared a few times. CDR3 sequence: CASSPYGYSPDTQYF. The CDR3 DNA reads as TGCGCCAGCAGCCCATACGGTTATAGCCCAGATACGCAGTATTTT. The V and J genes are TRBV4-1 and TRBJ2-3; D unresolved. The CDR3 totals 15 residues. The V and J ends lost 4 bases and 4 bases respectively, with 15 bases between them. CDR1 is MGHRA and CDR2 is YSYEKL in the germline V gene.

The chain is built from TRBV15 and TRBJ2-3; D remains unclear. From germline, CDR1 is LNHNV and CDR2 YYDKDF (reference sequence). Trimming took off 1 base at V and 2 bases at J, with 10 bases between the two ends. This CDR3 has 15 residues. The CDR3 loop reads CATSRASEPTDTQYF. In DNA form, the CDR3 reads TGTGCCACCAGCAGAGCATCGGAACCCACAGATACGCAGTATTTT.

This clonotype was recorded many times. The V gene is TRBV2, the J gene TRBJ2-2; 8 bases align to TRBD1. The CDR3 runs to 15 residues. V shed 6 bases, J shed 0 bases, and the junction held 3 bases outside the gene matches. Germline CDR1 is SNHLY and CDR2 is FYNNEI. CDR3 bases: TGTGCCAGCAGCAGGACAGGGACGAACACCGGGGAGCTGTTTTTT. Its translation is CASSRTGTNTGELFF.

This clonotype was recorded at least ten times. This chain joins TRBV4-2 and TRBJ2-1; TRBD2 aligns across 7 bases. This CDR3 is built from 15 residues. The germline V gene encodes CDR1 LGHNA and CDR2 YNFKEQ. With 0 bases clipped from V and 2 bases from J, the junction kept 1 base outside the gene matches. CDR3: CASSQDLAAYNEQFF. DNA for the CDR3: TGTGCCAGCAGCCAAGATCTAGCGGCCTACAATGAGCAGTTCTTC.

The rearrangement joins TRBV2 to TRBJ1-5; D call uncertain. The CDR3 loop spans 15 amino acids. CDR1 SNHLY and CDR2 FYNNEI come from the germline V gene. V lost 4 bases, J lost 3 bases, and 13 bases lay in between. CDR3 in DNA: TGTGCCAGCAGTGGCGGGTCCCTAAACAATCAGCCCCAGCATTTT. This sequence encodes CASSGGSLNNQPQHF.

The chain is built from TRBV20-1 and TRBJ2-5, with D maybe TRBD2 (5 bases). V was clipped by 0 bases and J by 5 bases, with 16 bases between them. CDR1 is DFQATT, CDR2 SNEGSKA, per germline (reference sequence). CDR3 length: 15 amino acids. In DNA form, the CDR3 reads TGCAGTGCTAGAGATCGTGGGCTAGCCCGGGAGACCCAGTACTTC. It encodes CSARDRGLARETQYF.

This clonotype came up many times. This chain connects TRBV7-2 to TRBJ1-5; possibly TRBD1 for D (6 bases). CDR3 length: 15 residues. V lost 5 bases to trimming and J lost 6 bases, with 17 bases between them. CDR1 SGHTA and CDR2 FQGNSA come from the germline V gene. CDR3 coding DNA: TGTGCCAGCAGCGCCTTGCAGGGGACGGTTCAGCCCCAGCATTTT. Its translation: CASSALQGTVQPQHF.

In its sample, this clonotype was seen a few times. The V and J genes are TRBV6-6 and TRBJ2-1; D might be TRBD2 (6 bases). CDR1 and CDR2 from the germline V gene are MNHNY and SVGAGI (reference sequence). The CDR3 spans 13 residues. V lost 5 bases and J 6 bases, leaving 11 bases between the germline ends. CDR3 amino acids: CASSPGLVNEQFF. DNA for the CDR3: TGTGCCAGCAGTCCGGGACTTGTCAATGAGCAGTTCTTC.

This clonotype was found a few times. A much larger clonotype is one base distant, so this may be a read error. This chain connects TRBV7-2 to TRBJ2-5; D possibly corresponds to TRBD2 (5 bases). Germline V gene data show CDR1 as SGHTA and CDR2 as FQGNSA. The germline V and J ends were trimmed by 2 bases and 2 bases, with 12 bases remaining between them. The CDR3 is 15 amino acids. As DNA, the CDR3 is TGTGCCAGCAGCTTAATCGGGGTCAGACAAGAGACCCAGTACTTC. This codes for CASSLIGVRQETQYF.

This clonotype was seen ten or more times. The rearrangement uses TRBV6-1 and TRBJ2-1; 10 nucleotides align to TRBD2. Germline trimming cut 1 base from V and 3 bases from J; bases unmatched to any gene: 3. Germline V lookup: CDR1 MNHNS, CDR2 SASEGT. The CDR3 contains 16 residues. CDR3 residues: CASSEEVAGGYNEQFF. The CDR3, as DNA: TGTGCCAGCAGTGAAGAGGTAGCGGGGGGCTACAATGAGCAGTTCTTC.

This clonotype was observed many times. This chain joins TRBV12-3 or TRBV12-4 and TRBJ2-7, with 7 bases that match TRBD1. Trimming removed 1 base from V and 12 bases from J; junction bases left unmatched: 9. The length of the CDR3 is 13 residues. In DNA, the CDR3 is TGTGCCAGCAGTTTAGGACAGGGCGGTATGAGGTACGTC. Its translation is CASSLGQGGMRYV.